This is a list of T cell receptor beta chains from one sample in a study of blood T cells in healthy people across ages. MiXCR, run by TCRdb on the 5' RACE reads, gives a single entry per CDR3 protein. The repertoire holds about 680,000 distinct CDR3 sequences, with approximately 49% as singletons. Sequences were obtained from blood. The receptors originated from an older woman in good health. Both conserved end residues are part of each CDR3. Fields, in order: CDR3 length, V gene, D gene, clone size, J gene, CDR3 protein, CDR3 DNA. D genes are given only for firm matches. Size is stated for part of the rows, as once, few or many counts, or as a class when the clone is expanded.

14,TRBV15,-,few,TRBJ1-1,CATSTGRGNTEAFF,TGTGCCACCAGCACGGGCAGGGGAAACACTGAAGCTTTCTTT
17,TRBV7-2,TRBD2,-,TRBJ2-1,CASSLSGRTSGNVEQFF,TGTGCCAGCAGCTTAAGCGGGAGAACATCGGGAAACGTTGAGCAGTTCTTC
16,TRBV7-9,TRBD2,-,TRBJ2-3,CASRRSSGGSTGTQYF,TGTGCCAGCAGACGATCTAGCGGGGGCAGCACAGGTACGCAGTATTTT
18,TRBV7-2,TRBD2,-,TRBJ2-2,CASSRTSGRTLFTGELFF,TGTGCCAGCAGCCGGACTAGCGGGAGGACGCTTTTCACCGGGGAGCTGTTTTTT
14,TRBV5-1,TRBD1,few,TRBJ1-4,CASSGGQFNEKLFF,TGCGCCAGCAGCGGGGGACAGTTTAATGAAAAACTGTTTTTT
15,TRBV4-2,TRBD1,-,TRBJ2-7,CASSRTGTGPYEQYF,TGTGCCAGCAGCCGAACCGGGACAGGACCCTACGAGCAGTACTTC
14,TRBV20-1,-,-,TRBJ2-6,CSASASPGANVLTF,TGCAGTGCTAGTGCCTCCCCTGGGGCCAACGTCCTGACTTTC
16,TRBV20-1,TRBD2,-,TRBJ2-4,CSALADTLGAKNIQYF,TGCAGTGCTCTAGCGGATACGCTCGGAGCCAAAAACATTCAGTACTTC
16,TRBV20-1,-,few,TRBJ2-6,CSASAEAVTGANVLTF,TGCAGTGCTAGCGCCGAGGCGGTTACCGGGGCCAACGTCCTGACTTTC
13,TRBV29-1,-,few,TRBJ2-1,CSARPWDYNEQFF,TGCAGCGCCAGACCCTGGGATTACAATGAGCAGTTCTTC
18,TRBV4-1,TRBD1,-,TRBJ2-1,CASSQEPPPGQGAREQFF,TGCGCCAGCAGCCAAGAGCCTCCACCCGGACAGGGGGCGCGTGAGCAGTTCTTC
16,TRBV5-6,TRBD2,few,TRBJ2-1,CASSTRTSGSRNEQFF,TGTGCCAGCAGCACTCGGACTAGCGGGAGTCGCAATGAGCAGTTCTTC
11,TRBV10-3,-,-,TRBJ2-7,CAISAFDEQYF,TGTGCCATCAGTGCCTTTGACGAGCAGTACTTC
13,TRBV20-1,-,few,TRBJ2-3,CSARVSSTDTQYF,TGCAGTGCTAGAGTCTCTAGCACAGATACGCAGTATTTT
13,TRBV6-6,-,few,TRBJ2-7,CASIRGIPYEQYF,TGTGCCAGCATTAGAGGGATCCCCTACGAGCAGTACTTC
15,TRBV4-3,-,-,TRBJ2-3,CASSRDASFTDTQYF,TGCGCCAGCAGCCGAGACGCTAGCTTCACAGATACGCAGTATTTT
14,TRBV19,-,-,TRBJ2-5,CASRITPSGGTQYF,TGTGCCAGTAGAATCACTCCTTCCGGGGGGACCCAGTACTTC